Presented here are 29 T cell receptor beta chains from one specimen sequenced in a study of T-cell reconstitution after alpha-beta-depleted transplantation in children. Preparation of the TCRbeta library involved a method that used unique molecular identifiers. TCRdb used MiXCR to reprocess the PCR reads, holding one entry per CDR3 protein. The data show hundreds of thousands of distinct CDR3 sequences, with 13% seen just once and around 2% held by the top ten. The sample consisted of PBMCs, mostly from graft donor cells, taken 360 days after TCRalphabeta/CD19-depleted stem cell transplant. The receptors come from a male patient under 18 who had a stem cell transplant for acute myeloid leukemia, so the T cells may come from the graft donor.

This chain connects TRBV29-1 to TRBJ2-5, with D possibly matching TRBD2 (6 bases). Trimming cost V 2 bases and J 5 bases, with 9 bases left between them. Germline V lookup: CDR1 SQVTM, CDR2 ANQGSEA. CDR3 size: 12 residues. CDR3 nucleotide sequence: TGCAGCGTTGAAAGGCTAGCGGAGACCCAGTACTTC. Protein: CSVERLAETQYF.

CDR3 DNA: TGCAGTGCTAGAGAAAATGTGAACACCGGGGAGCTGTTTTTT. It encodes CSARENVNTGELFF. This chain joins TRBV20-1 and TRBJ2-2; D is unresolved. The germline V gene encodes CDR1 DFQATT and CDR2 SNEGSKA (reference sequence). CDR3 length: 14 residues. The V end was cut by 0 bases, the J end by 1 base, with 6 bases between.

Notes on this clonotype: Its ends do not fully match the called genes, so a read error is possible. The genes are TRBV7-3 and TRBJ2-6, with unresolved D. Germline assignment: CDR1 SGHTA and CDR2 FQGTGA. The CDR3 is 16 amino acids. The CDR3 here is CASSLRPVSRANVLTF. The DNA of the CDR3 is TGTGCCAGCAGCTTAAGGCCAGTCTCTAGGGCCAACGTCCTGACTTTC.

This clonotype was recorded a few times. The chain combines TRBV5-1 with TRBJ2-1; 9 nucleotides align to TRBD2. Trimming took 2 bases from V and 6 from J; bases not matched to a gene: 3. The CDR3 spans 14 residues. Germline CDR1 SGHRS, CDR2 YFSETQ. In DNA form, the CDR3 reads TGCGCCAGCAGCTTAGCTAGCGGGACCAATGAGCAGTTCTTC. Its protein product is CASSLASGTNEQFF.

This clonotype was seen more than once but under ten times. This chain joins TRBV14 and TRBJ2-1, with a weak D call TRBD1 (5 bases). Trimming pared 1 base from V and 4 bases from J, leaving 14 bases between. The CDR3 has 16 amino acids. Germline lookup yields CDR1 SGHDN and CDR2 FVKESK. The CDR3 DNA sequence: TGTGCCAGCAGCCAAGGGTCAGGGCTCCAATACAATGAGCAGTTCTTC. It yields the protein CASSQGSGLQYNEQFF.

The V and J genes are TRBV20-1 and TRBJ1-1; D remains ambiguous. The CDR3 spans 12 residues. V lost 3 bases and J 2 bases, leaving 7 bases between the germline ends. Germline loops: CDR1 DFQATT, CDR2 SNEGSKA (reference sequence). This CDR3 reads CSASRENTEAFF. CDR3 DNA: TGCAGTGCTAGTCGAGAAAACACTGAAGCTTTCTTT.

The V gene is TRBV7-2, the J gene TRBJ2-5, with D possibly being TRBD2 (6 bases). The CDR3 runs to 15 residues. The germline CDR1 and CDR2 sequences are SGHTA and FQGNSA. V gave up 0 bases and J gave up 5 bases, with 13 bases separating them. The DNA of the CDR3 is TGTGCCAGCAGCTTAGCGTCGGGGGTGGGGGAGACCCAGTACTTC. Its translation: CASSLASGVGETQYF. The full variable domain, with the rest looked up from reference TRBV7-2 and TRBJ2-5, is GAGVSQSPSNKVTEKGKDVELRCDPISGHTALYWYRQSLGQGLEFLIYFQGNSAPDKSGLPSDRFSAERTGGSVSTLTIQRTQQEDSAVYLCASSLASGVGETQYFGPGTRLLVL.

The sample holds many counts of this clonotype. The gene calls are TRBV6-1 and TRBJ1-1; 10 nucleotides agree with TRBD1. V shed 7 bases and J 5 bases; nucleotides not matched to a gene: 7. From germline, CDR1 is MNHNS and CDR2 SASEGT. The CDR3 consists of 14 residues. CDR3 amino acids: CASTTTGGRTEAFF. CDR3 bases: TGTGCCAGCACCACGACAGGGGGCAGGACTGAAGCTTTCTTT.

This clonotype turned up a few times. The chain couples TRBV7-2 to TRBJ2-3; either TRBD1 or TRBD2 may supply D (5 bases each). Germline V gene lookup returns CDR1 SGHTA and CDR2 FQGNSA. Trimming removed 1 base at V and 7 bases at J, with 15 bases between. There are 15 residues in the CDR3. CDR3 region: CASSLGGTQGHTQYF. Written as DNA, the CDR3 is TGTGCCAGCAGCTTAGGGGGGACCCAGGGTCATACGCAGTATTTT.

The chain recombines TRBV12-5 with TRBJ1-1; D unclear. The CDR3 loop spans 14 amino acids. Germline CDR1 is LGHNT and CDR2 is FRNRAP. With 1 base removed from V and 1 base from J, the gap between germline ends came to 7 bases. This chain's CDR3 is CASGLGTKNTEAFF. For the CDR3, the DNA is TGTGCTAGTGGTTTGGGGACCAAGAACACTGAAGCTTTCTTT.

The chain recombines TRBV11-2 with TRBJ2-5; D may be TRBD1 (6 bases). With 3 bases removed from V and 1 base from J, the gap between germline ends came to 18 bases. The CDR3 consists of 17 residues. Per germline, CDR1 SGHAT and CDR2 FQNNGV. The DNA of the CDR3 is TGTGCCAGCAGCTTCCTTCTATCCCAGGGGTTCCAAGAGACCCAGTACTTC. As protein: CASSFLLSQGFQETQYF.

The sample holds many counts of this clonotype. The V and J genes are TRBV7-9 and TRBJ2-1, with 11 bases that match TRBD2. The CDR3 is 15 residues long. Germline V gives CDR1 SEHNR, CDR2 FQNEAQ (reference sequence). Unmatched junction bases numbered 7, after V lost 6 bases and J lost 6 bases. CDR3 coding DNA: TGTGCCAGCAGTCCCTCTAGCGGGAGGATCAATGAGCAGTTCTTC. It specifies CASSPSSGRINEQFF.

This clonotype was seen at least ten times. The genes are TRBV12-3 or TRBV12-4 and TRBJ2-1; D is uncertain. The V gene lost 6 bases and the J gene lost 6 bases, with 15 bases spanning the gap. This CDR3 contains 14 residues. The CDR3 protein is CASRVVGTSNEQFF. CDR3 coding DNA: TGTGCCAGCAGGGTGGTGGGCACAAGCAATGAGCAGTTCTTC.

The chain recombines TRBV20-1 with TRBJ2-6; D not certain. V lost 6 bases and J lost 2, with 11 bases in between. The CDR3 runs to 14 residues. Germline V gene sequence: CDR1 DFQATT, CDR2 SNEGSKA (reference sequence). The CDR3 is CSARRAPGANVLTF. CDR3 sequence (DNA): TGCAGTGCGCGTCGGGCCCCTGGGGCCAACGTCCTGACTTTC.

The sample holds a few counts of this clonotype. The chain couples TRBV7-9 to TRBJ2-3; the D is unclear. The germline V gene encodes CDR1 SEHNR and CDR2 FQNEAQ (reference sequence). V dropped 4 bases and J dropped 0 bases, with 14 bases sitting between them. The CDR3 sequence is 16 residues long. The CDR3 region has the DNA TGTGCCAGCAGCTCCGTAGCACCCTTTAGCACAGATACGCAGTATTTT. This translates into CASSSVAPFSTDTQYF.

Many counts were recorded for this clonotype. CDR3 DNA sequence: TGTGCCAGCAGCTTGACATTCAACACTGAAGCTTTCTTT. Protein: CASSLTFNTEAFF. This chain connects TRBV5-6 to TRBJ1-1; D is ambiguous. Germline lookup yields CDR1 SGHDT and CDR2 YYEEEE. The CDR3 runs to 13 residues. V was cut by 1 base and J by 2 bases, with 6 bases left in between.

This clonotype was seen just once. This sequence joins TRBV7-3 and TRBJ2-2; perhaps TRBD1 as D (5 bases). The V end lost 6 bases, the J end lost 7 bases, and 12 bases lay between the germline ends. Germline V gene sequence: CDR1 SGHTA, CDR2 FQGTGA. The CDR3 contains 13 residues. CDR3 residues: CASSLQGVGELFF. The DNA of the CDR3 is TGTGCCAGCAGTCTCCAAGGGGTCGGGGAGCTGTTTTTT.

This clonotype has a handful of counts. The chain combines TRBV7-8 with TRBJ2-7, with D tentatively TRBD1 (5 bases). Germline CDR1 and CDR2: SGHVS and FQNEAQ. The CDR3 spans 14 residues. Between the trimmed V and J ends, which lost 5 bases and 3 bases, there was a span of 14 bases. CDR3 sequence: CASSPTDSFYEQYF. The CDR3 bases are TGTGCCAGCAGCCCAACCGACAGTTTCTACGAGCAGTACTTC.

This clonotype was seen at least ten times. The CDR3 DNA is TGCAGCGTGGACAGGGATTTCAGCTCCTACAATGAGCAGTTCTTC. It is translated as CSVDRDFSSYNEQFF. V gene TRBV29-1 combines with J gene TRBJ2-1, with TRBD1 identical over 8 bases. The CDR3 consists of 15 residues. V lost 6 bases and J lost 0; bases outside the gene matches: 7. CDR1 is SQVTM, CDR2 ANQGSEA, per germline.

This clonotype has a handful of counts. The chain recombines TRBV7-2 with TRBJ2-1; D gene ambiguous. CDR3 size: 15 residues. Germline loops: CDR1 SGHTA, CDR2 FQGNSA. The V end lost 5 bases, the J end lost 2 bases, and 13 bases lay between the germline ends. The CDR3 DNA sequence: TGTGCCAGCAGCCCCCTAGTTACTACCTACAATGAGCAGTTCTTC. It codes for CASSPLVTTYNEQFF.

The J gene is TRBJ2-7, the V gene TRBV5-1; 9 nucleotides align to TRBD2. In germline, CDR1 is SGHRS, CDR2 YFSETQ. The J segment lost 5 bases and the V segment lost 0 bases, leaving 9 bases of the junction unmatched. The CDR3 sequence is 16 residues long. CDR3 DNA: TGCGCCAGCAGCTTGGAAGGGGCGGGAGGGCGAAACGAGCAGTACTTC. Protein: CASSLEGAGGRNEQYF. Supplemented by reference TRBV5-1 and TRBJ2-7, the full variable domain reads KAGVTQTPRYLIKTRGQQVTLSCSPISGHRSVSWYQQTPGQGLQFLFEYFSETQRNKGNFPGRFSGRQFSNSRSEMNVSTLELGDSALYLCASSLEGAGGRNEQYFGPGTRLTVT.

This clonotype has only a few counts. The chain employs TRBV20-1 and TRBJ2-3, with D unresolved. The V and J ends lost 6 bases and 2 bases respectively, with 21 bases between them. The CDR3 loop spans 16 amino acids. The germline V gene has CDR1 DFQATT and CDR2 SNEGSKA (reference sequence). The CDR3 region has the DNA TGCAGTGCCACTCCTGCCAGGCGCTCTAACACAGATACGCAGTATTTT. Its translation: CSATPARRSNTDTQYF.

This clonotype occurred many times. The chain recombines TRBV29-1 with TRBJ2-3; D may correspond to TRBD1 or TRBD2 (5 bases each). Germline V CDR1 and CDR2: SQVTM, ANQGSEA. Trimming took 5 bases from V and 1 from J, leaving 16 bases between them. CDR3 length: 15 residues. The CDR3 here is CSVYRMWGRTDTQYF. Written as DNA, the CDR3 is TGCAGCGTTTATCGTATGTGGGGACGCACAGATACGCAGTATTTT.

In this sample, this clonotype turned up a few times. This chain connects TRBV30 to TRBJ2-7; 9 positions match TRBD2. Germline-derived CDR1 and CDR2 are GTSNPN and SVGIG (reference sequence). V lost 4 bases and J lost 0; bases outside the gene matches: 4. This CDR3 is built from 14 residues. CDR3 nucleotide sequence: TGTGCCTGGATTCTAGCGGGGAGCTCCTACGAGCAGTACTTC. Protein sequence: CAWILAGSSYEQYF.

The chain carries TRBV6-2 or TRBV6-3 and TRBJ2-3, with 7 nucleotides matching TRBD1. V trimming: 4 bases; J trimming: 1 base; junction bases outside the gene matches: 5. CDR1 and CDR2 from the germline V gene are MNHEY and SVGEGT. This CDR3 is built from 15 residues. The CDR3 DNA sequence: TGTGCCAGCAGTTTGGGACAGTGGGGCACAGATACGCAGTATTTT. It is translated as CASSLGQWGTDTQYF.

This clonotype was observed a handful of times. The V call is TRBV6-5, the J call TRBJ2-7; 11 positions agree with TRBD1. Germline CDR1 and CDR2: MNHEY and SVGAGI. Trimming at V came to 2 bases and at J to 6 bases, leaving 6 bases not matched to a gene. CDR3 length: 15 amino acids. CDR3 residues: CASSYKGQGDSEQYF. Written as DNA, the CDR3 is TGTGCCAGCAGTTACAAGGGACAGGGGGACTCCGAGCAGTACTTC.

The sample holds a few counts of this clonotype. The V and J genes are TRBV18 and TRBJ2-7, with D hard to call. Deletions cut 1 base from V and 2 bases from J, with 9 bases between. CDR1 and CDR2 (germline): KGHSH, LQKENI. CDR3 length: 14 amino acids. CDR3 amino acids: CASSPLRNTYEQYF. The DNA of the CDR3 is TGTGCCAGCTCACCACTTAGGAACACCTACGAGCAGTACTTC.

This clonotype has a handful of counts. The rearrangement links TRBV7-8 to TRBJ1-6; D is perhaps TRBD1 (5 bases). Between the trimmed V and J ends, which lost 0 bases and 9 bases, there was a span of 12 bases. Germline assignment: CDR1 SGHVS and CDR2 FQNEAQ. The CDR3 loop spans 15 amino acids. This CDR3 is CASSLAGGGSSPLHF. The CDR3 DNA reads TGTGCCAGCAGCTTAGCTGGGGGAGGTAGTTCACCCCTCCACTTT. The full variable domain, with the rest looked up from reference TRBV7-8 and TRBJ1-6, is GAGVSQSPRYKVAKRGQDVALRCDPISGHVSLFWYQQALGQGPEFLTYFQNEAQLDKSGLPSDRFFAERPEGSVSTLKIQRTQQEDSAVYLCASSLAGGGSSPLHFGNGTRLTVT.

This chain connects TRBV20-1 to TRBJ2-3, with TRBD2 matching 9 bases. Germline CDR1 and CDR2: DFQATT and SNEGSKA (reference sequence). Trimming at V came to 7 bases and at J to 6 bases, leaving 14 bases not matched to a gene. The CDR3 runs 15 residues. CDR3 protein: CSGEVLAGNADTQYF. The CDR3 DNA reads TGCAGTGGTGAAGTTCTAGCGGGGAATGCGGATACGCAGTATTTT.